Listed below are T cell receptor beta chains from one sample, sequenced in a study of T cell responses to AZD1222 COVID-19 vaccine. Measured with immunoSEQ multiplex PCR; TCRdb has only the in-frame clones, and not every one. The repertoire has 180,000 or so clones, under 95% of them found once; the top ten carry under 1.5%. The sequencing used peripheral blood, collected 28 days after the second AZD1222 dose. The origin of the receptors is an adult who received the AZD1222 COVID-19 vaccine. The CDR3 runs from the conserved cysteine through the conserved F or W. A D gene is named only where the DNA matches it firmly. Not every row has a clone size; where given, it reads once, few, many or a size class.

j_call d_call cdr3_length v_call clone_size cdr3_nt cdr3_aa
TRBJ1-3 - 14 TRBV5-6 - TGTGCCAGCAGCTGGGCAAGGGGTGGAAACACCATATATTTT CASSWARGGNTIYF
TRBJ1-1 - 12 TRBV6-1 once TGTGCCAGCAGTGAACACCGCACTGAAGCTTTCTTT CASSEHRTEAFF
TRBJ1-5 TRBD1 16 TRBV7-2 - TGTGCCAGCAGCTTAGAGGCAGGGGGCTTCAGTCAGCCCCAGCATTTT CASSLEAGGFSQPQHF
TRBJ2-2 TRBD1 16 TRBV3-1/TRBV3-2 - TGTGCCAGCAGCCAAAATACAGGGGCCCCGGTCGGGGAGCTGTTTTTT CASSQNTGAPVGELFF
TRBJ1-3 - 16 TRBV18 - TGTGCCAGCTCACCCGCCCGCCACACTACTGGAAACACCATATATTTT CASSPARHTTGNTIYF
TRBJ1-4 - 20 TRBV27 - TGTGCCAGCAGTTCCACGGCACCCGGGACACCCGGGTCGGGTAATGAAAAACTGTTTTTT CASSSTAPGTPGSGNEKLFF
TRBJ2-1 - 15 TRBV9 - TGTGCCAGCAGCGCAGGGGGGGGCCCCTACAATGAGCAGTTCTTC CASSAGGGPYNEQFF
TRBJ2-5 TRBD1 17 TRBV5-1 - TGCGCCAGCAGCTTGCGAGGAACAGGGGGCCCCCAAGAGACCCAGTACTTC CASSLRGTGGPQETQYF
TRBJ2-7 - 17 TRBV11-2 - TGTGCCAGCAGCTCCGGGGACCGCCGAGAAAACTCCTACGAGCAGTACTTC CASSSGDRRENSYEQYF
TRBJ2-7 - 16 TRBV6-5 - TGTGCCAGCAGTTACTCGGGCAGCGGCGGCTCCTACGAGCAGTACTTC CASSYSGSGGSYEQYF
TRBJ1-2 - 13 TRBV6-1 - TGTGCCAGCAGTGAAGGCGAGGCAGGTGGCTACACCTTC CASSEGEAGGYTF
TRBJ1-2 - 16 TRBV4-2 - TGTGCCAGCAGCCACCCCGGCCAGGACGGGATCCGAAGCTACACCTTC CASSHPGQDGIRSYTF
TRBJ2-2 TRBD2 15 TRBV5-1 - TGCGCCAGCAGCTCGACTAGCTTGAACACCGGGGAGCTGTTTTTT CASSSTSLNTGELFF
TRBJ1-2 TRBD1 13 TRBV19 - TGTGCCAGCAGACAGGGTAGTAACGATGGCTACACCTTC CASRQGSNDGYTF
TRBJ1-1 - 11 TRBV20-1 - TGCAGTGCTAGTTGGAACACTGAAGCTTTCTTT CSASWNTEAFF
TRBJ1-2 - 15 TRBV9 once TGTGCCAGCAGCGTAGGACAGTTAGCTAACTATGGCTACACCTTC CASSVGQLANYGYTF
TRBJ1-5 - 15 TRBV19 - TGTGCCAGTAGCCCACGAGGGGAAGGTCATCAGCCCCAGCATTTT CASSPRGEGHQPQHF
TRBJ1-1 TRBD1 16 TRBV4-2 - TGTGCCAGCAGCCAAGCCGGGACAGGGAGACTCACTGAAGCTTTCTTT CASSQAGTGRLTEAFF